These T cell receptor beta chains were read from a single sample in a study of Ad26.COV2.S vaccination and SARS-CoV-2 variants. Clones were sequenced by immunoSEQ multiplex PCR, and TCRdb holds only the in-frame ones, with some missing. The table has some 290,000 clones, 70% to 90% seen once; the top ten hold roughly 2%. This specimen was peripheral blood, taken in a trial of Ad26.COV2.S vaccine versus placebo. Receptors originate from a person aged 18-65 years who received the Ad26.COV2.S COVID-19 vaccine or a placebo. CDR3s include the opening cysteine and the closing phenylalanine or tryptophan. A D gene is named only where the DNA matches it firmly. Only part of the rows carry a size: once, few, many, or a class if the clone is expanded.

D: TRBD1
J: TRBJ1-4
size: -
V: TRBV2
DNA: TGTGCCACCGCGGGACAGGGGAATGAAAAACTGTTTTTT
CDR3: CATAGQGNEKLFF

D: TRBD1
J: TRBJ2-1
size: -
V: TRBV28
DNA: TGTGCCAGCAGAGAACAGGGGGTGAACAATGAGCAGTTCTTC
CDR3: CASREQGVNNEQFF

D: TRBD1
J: TRBJ1-1
size: -
V: TRBV7-3
DNA: TGTGCCAGCAGCCAAAGTGGGGGACAGGGCACTGAAGCTTTCTTT
CDR3: CASSQSGGQGTEAFF

D: -
J: TRBJ1-5
size: -
V: TRBV5-5
DNA: TGTGCCAGCAGCTTGACGGGACTTAGCAATCAGCCCCAGCATTTT
CDR3: CASSLTGLSNQPQHF

D: -
J: TRBJ2-5
size: -
V: TRBV5-1
DNA: TGCGCCAGCAGCTCACAAGGGGGGGCCCAAGAGACCCAGTACTTC
CDR3: CASSSQGGAQETQYF

D: -
J: TRBJ2-7
size: -
V: TRBV5-1
DNA: TGCGCCAGCAGCTTTTCCGGGGCGGGGACGGAGCAGTACTTC
CDR3: CASSFSGAGTEQYF

D: -
J: TRBJ2-7
size: -
V: TRBV4-2
DNA: TGTGCCAGCAGCCCCAGGGAGGGACAGACAGTCTCCTACGAGCAGTACTTC
CDR3: CASSPREGQTVSYEQYF

D: -
J: TRBJ1-1
size: -
V: TRBV25-1
DNA: TGTGCCAGCAGTCAGGAATCCTGGACGGATGAAGCTTTCTTT
CDR3: CASSQESWTDEAFF

D: -
J: TRBJ1-2
size: once
V: TRBV6-5
DNA: TGTGCCAGCGCAACGGAGGATTATGGCTACACCTTC
CDR3: CASATEDYGYTF

D: -
J: TRBJ2-3
size: -
V: TRBV10-2
DNA: TGCGCCAGCAGTGTGGTCGGCTACACAGATACGCAGTATTTT
CDR3: CASSVVGYTDTQYF

D: TRBD1
J: TRBJ1-1
size: -
V: TRBV19
DNA: TGTGCCAGTAAACCGGGACAGCCAAGTAACACTGAAGCTTTCTTT
CDR3: CASKPGQPSNTEAFF